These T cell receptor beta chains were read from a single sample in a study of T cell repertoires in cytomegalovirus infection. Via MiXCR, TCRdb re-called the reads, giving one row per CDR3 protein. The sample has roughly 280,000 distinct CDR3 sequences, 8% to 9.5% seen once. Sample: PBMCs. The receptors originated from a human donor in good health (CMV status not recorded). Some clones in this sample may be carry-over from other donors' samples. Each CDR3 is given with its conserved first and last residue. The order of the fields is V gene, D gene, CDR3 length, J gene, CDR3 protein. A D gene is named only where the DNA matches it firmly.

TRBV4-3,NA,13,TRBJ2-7,CASSHTRLGEQYF
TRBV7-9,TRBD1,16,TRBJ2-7,CASAHQSGQGAYEQYF
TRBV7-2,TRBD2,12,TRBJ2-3,CASSLVTSGQYF
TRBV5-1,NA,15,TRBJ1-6,CASSQIQGENSPLHF
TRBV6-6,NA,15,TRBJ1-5,CASSYRDGTHQPQHF
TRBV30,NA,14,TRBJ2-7,CAWNGRGMTYEQYF
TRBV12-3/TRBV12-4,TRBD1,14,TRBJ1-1,CASRTDRANTEAFF
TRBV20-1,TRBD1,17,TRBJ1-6,CSARFPGTGGMRITLHF
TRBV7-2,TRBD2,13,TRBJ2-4,CASSAGLANIQYF
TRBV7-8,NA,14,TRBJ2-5,CAINSAYGGETQYF
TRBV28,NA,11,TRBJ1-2,CASSPLYGYTF
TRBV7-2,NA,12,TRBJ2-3,CASSSDVKVQYF
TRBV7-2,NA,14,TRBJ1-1,CASSSIPGATEAFF
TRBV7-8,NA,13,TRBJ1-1,CASGGRANTEAFF
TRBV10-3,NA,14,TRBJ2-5,CAISESGGAETQYF
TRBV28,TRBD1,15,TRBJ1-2,CASSQNTPGGDGYTF
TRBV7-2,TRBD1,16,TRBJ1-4,CASSLGGGQALEKLFF
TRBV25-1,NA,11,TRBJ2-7,CASRGGYEQYF
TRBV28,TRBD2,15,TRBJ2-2,CASRPVGGAAGELFF
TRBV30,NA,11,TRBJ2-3,CAWIEKNTQYF
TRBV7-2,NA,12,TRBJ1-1,CASSLRSGAAFF
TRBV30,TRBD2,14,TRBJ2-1,CAWSILAGGSGQFF
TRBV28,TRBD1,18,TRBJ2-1,CASSFGGLRQGPYNEQFF
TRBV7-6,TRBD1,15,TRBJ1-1,CASSTPGTVNTEAFF
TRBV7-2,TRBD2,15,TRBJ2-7,CASSPASGRRYEQYF
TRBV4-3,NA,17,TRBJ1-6,CASSQDLRGSYNSPLHF
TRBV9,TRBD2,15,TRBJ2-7,CASSVGGSGFHEQYF